What follows are 20 T cell receptor beta chains derived from one specimen sequenced in a study of T cells in Graves' hyperthyroidism and ophthalmopathy. Amplification of TCR beta CDR3 regions was performed using RNA transcripts as template. TCR CDR3 regions were first amplified by RT-PCR with HTBI primers. TCRdb processed the multiplex PCR reads anew with MiXCR; each CDR3 protein has one entry. There are approximately 610,000 distinct CDR3 sequences in the sample; approximately 15% occur only once, and approximately 4.3% lies in the top ten. The specimen was blood. Receptor source: a woman between 35 and 50 years old with Graves' ophthalmopathy.

This clonotype occurred many times. The gene calls are TRBV4-2 and TRBJ1-1; a possible D gene is TRBD1 (5 bases). Trimming stripped 0 bases from V and 1 base from J, with 9 bases between. Germline CDR1 reads LGHNA; CDR2 reads YNFKEQ. This CDR3 spans 15 amino acids. CDR3 bases: TGTGCCAGCAGCCAAGATATCAGGGCGAACACTGAAGCTTTCTTT. Translated: CASSQDIRANTEAFF.

At least ten counts were recorded for this clonotype. This sequence joins TRBV29-1 and TRBJ2-7, with D possibly matching TRBD1 (7 bases). Germline V gives CDR1 SQVTM, CDR2 ANQGSEA. V gave up 1 base and J gave up 0 bases, with 13 bases separating them. This CDR3 contains 15 residues. The CDR3 DNA reads as TGCAGCGTTGAAGGTATCAGGGGGGCCTCCTACGAGCAGTACTTC. Translation: CSVEGIRGASYEQYF.

This clonotype was seen ten or more times. The V and J genes are TRBV20-1 and TRBJ2-5, with D hard to call. Deletions cut 6 bases from V and 3 bases from J, with 14 bases between. The CDR3 has 13 amino acids. Germline loops: CDR1 DFQATT, CDR2 SNEGSKA (reference sequence). CDR3: CSATSVVKETQYF. CDR3 sequence (DNA): TGCAGTGCAACGTCCGTCGTGAAAGAGACCCAGTACTTC.

This clonotype was counted a few times. V gene TRBV29-1 combines with J gene TRBJ1-4; 9 nucleotides agree with TRBD1. V lost 5 bases and J lost 5; bases outside the gene matches: 3. Germline V lookup: CDR1 SQVTM, CDR2 ANQGSEA. The CDR3 totals 13 residues. The DNA for the CDR3 is TGCAGCGTTACCGGGACAGGGAATGAAAAACTGTTTTTT. Its protein is CSVTGTGNEKLFF.

This clonotype was observed at least ten times. Here the CDR3 reads CASSGGQGTYEQYF. In DNA form, the CDR3 reads TGTGCCAGCAGTGGGGGACAGGGAACCTACGAGCAGTACTTC. V usage is TRBV28 and J usage is TRBJ2-7, with TRBD1 matching over 9 bases. V dropped 5 bases and J dropped 2; count of bases not matched to a gene: 4. Germline CDR1 reads MDHEN; CDR2 reads SYDVKM. This CDR3 comprises 14 residues.

The table lists this clonotype with a few counts. The V gene is TRBV30, the J gene TRBJ1-1; 8 bases fit TRBD1. CDR1 and CDR2 (germline): GTSNPN, SVGIG (reference sequence). The junction had 5 bases not matched to a gene; V was cut back by 0 bases and J by 11 bases. CDR3 length: 12 amino acids. CDR3 region: CAWSVRTGGAFF. The DNA for the CDR3 is TGTGCCTGGAGTGTCCGAACAGGGGGGGCTTTCTTT.

This clonotype was seen at least ten times. The V call is TRBV6-2 or TRBV6-3, the J call TRBJ2-2; a possible D gene is TRBD2 (6 bases). CDR3 length: 15 residues. Trimming cost V 8 bases and J 1 base, with 14 bases left between them. Germline loops: CDR1 MNHEY, CDR2 SVGEGT. The CDR3 nucleotides read TGTGCCAGCGCGGGGTTATATTTGAACACCGGGGAGCTGTTTTTT. Translating it yields CASAGLYLNTGELFF.

The table lists this clonotype with many counts. The rearrangement uses TRBV20-1 and TRBJ1-2; D not certain. Per germline, CDR1 DFQATT and CDR2 SNEGSKA (reference sequence). The CDR3 is 11 amino acids. Trimming pared 6 bases from V and 2 bases from J, leaving 7 bases between. Here the CDR3 DNA reads TGCAGTGCGCCAAGAAACTATGGCTACACCTTC. It encodes CSAPRNYGYTF.

This clonotype was observed many times. The CDR3 DNA reads as TGTGCCAGCAGCTTAGAAATAGGACAGGTCAACACCGGGGAGCTGTTTTTT. It specifies CASSLEIGQVNTGELFF. The rearrangement uses TRBV11-2 and TRBJ2-2, with 7 bases that match TRBD1. Germline V gene sequence: CDR1 SGHAT, CDR2 FQNNGV. The junction had 6 bases not matched to a gene; V was cut back by 0 bases and J by 2 bases. This CDR3 spans 17 amino acids.

Regarding this clonotype: A much more abundant neighbour one base away suggests this may be a read error. The chain is built from TRBV7-2 and TRBJ1-1, with D uncertain. There are 13 residues in the CDR3. Germline CDR1 is SGHTA and CDR2 is FQGNSA. The CDR3 DNA is TGTGCCAGCAGCCCCGGCCTGGGTGTTGAATCTTTCTTT. It yields the protein CASSPGLGVESFF.

This clonotype was recorded at least ten times. The chain combines TRBV7-2 with TRBJ2-2; 9 bases line up with TRBD2. The CDR3 is made up of 17 amino acids. Losses at the gene ends were 3 bases for V and 0 bases for J; bases not matched to a gene: 5. In germline, CDR1 is SGHTA, CDR2 FQGNSA. The DNA for the CDR3 is TGTGCCAGCAGCTTGGCGCTAGCGGGAACGAACACCGGGGAGCTGTTTTTT. Translating it yields CASSLALAGTNTGELFF.

This chain links TRBV6-1 with TRBJ1-2, with D possibly being TRBD1 (5 bases). Trimming cost V 9 bases and J 7 bases, with 24 bases left between them. CDR3 size: 15 residues. Germline V gene sequence: CDR1 MNHNS, CDR2 SASEGT. The CDR3 here is CASRTIGTASSGYTF. CDR3 coding DNA: TGTGCCAGTCGCACGATCGGGACGGCTTCAAGTGGCTACACCTTC.

This clonotype came up many times. The gene calls are TRBV28 and TRBJ1-3; 10 bases fit TRBD1. J was trimmed by 1 base and V by 5 bases; bases with no gene match: 8. Looked up from germline, CDR1 is MDHEN and CDR2 is SYDVKM. The CDR3 spans 17 residues. The CDR3 spells CASSPLGQGNSGNTIYF. CDR3 DNA sequence: TGTGCCAGCAGTCCCCTGGGACAGGGGAATTCTGGAAACACCATATATTTT.

This clonotype was seen ten or more times. The genes are TRBV11-2 and TRBJ2-5; 10 bases align to TRBD2. The CDR3 is made up of 17 amino acids. Trimming took 6 bases from V and 3 from J; bases not matched to a gene: 13. Germline CDR1 reads SGHAT; CDR2 reads FQNNGV. CDR3: CASSEPSSGGLKETQYF. The CDR3 region has the DNA TGTGCCAGCAGTGAACCCTCTAGCGGGGGCCTGAAAGAGACCCAGTACTTC.

This clonotype was observed a handful of times. This chain links TRBV20-1 with TRBJ1-2; TRBD1 might be the D (5 bases). Trimming stripped 5 bases from V and 6 bases from J, with 16 bases between. This CDR3 is built from 13 residues. CDR1 and CDR2 from the germline V gene are DFQATT and SNEGSKA (reference sequence). In nucleotides, the CDR3 is TGCAGTGCTTACCGAGACAGCCCCCATGGCTACACCTTC. It is translated as CSAYRDSPHGYTF.

This clonotype was seen ten or more times. Here the CDR3 reads CASGGQGGETQYF. For the CDR3, the DNA is TGTGCCAGCGGGGGACAGGGAGGAGAGACCCAGTACTTC. The chain recombines TRBV6-5 with TRBJ2-5; 9 nucleotides line up with TRBD1. The CDR3 runs to 13 residues. J gave up 4 bases and V 8 bases, and 5 bases lay outside the gene matches. CDR1 and CDR2 (germline): MNHEY, SVGAGI.

J is TRBJ1-2 and V is TRBV7-6, with TRBD1 as a possible D gene (6 bases). CDR1 is SGHVS and CDR2 is FNYEAQ in the germline V gene. The CDR3 sequence is 15 residues long. Trimming removed 5 bases from V and 2 bases from J, with 15 bases in between. The CDR3 is CASSPWTVGNYGYTF. The CDR3 DNA follows: TGTGCCAGCAGCCCTTGGACAGTGGGGAACTATGGCTACACCTTC.

The sample holds many counts of this clonotype. V and J are TRBV11-1 and TRBJ2-7; D gene unclear. V was pared by 1 base and J by 1 base, with 8 bases between. Germline CDR1 SGHAT, CDR2 FQDESV (reference sequence). This CDR3 is 14 amino acids long. The CDR3 reads CASSLEGFSYEQYF. Here the CDR3 DNA reads TGTGCCAGCAGCTTAGAAGGATTTTCCTACGAGCAGTACTTC. Full variable domain (rest looked up from reference TRBV11-1 and TRBJ2-7): EAEVAQSPRYKITEKSQAVAFWCDPISGHATLYWYRQILGQGPELLVQFQDESVVDDSQLPKDRFSAERLKGVDSTLKIQPAELGDSAMYLCASSLEGFSYEQYFGPGTRLTVT.

This chain joins TRBV5-1 and TRBJ2-7; tentatively, D is TRBD1 (5 bases). The CDR3 sequence is 14 residues long. V lost 1 base and J lost 3, with 11 bases in between. Germline loops: CDR1 SGHRS, CDR2 YFSETQ. For the CDR3, the DNA is TGCGCCAGCAGCTTGATGGGGCTCAACTACGAGCAGTACTTC. This encodes CASSLMGLNYEQYF.

In this sample, this clonotype turned up many times. This rearrangement joins TRBV14 to TRBJ2-6, with D maybe TRBD2 (5 bases). Trimming shortened V by 5 bases and J by 3 bases, and 11 bases separated the two germline ends. From germline, CDR1 is SGHDN and CDR2 FVKESK. This CDR3 contains 15 residues. CDR3 loop: CASSSRESGANVLTF. The CDR3 nucleotides are TGTGCCAGCAGCTCAAGGGAGAGTGGGGCCAACGTCCTGACTTTC.